Below, one TCR beta chain is given with its context. The sample belongs to a study of blood T cell repertoires in COVID-19. Study at large: Italy, Spain and the United States were the sources of the convalescent and acute COVID-19 samples.

Clones were read by immunoSEQ multiplex PCR, and TCRdb kept only the in-frame ones, dropping some. The sample yields about 140,000 clones, over 80% seen once. Sequencing input: peripheral blood. This sequence was found in a woman aged 80 or over with acute or convalescent COVID-19.

The CDR3 spells CATSPNGRQGNEKLFF. In DNA, the CDR3 is TGTGCCACCAGCCCAAACGGTCGACAGGGAAATGAAAAACTGTTTTTT. The chain joins TRBV15 to TRBJ1-4, with 7 bases that match TRBD1. The CDR3 length is 16 residues. Trimming at V came to 5 bases and at J to 5 bases, leaving 11 bases not matched to a gene. Germline values: CDR1 LNHNV, CDR2 YYDKDF (reference sequence).